One and the same sample provided the 21 T cell receptor beta chains below, sequenced in a study of CD8+ T cells in alopecia areata. RNA extraction was followed by reverse transcription into cDNA, which acted as the sequencing template. Using immunoSEQ multiplex PCR, the repertoire was profiled, and TCRdb retains in-frame clones only, with some absent. The table includes some 200,000 clones, just over 55% detected once. Sequencing used CD8+ T cells sorted from blood. The receptors originated from a human donor in good health.

The chain couples TRBV5-4 to TRBJ2-3, with D unresolved. The CDR3 length is 12 residues. With 7 bases removed from V and 1 base from J, the gap between germline ends came to 7 bases. Germline V lookup: CDR1 SGHNT, CDR2 YYREEE (reference sequence). The DNA of the CDR3 is TGTGCCAGCGCCGACGGCACAGATACGCAGTATTTT. This encodes CASADGTDTQYF.

V usage is TRBV9 and J usage is TRBJ1-1; 8 nucleotides match TRBD1. V lost 8 bases to trimming and J lost 11 bases; unmatched junction nucleotides: 14. The CDR3 length is 13 residues. In germline, CDR1 is SGDLS, CDR2 YYNGEE. CDR3 loop: CASGARTGSEAFF. The DNA of the CDR3 is TGTGCCAGTGGGGCTAGGACAGGGAGCGAGGCTTTCTTT.

In this sample, this clone turned up a few times. This chain joins TRBV5-1 and TRBJ2-1; either TRBD1 or TRBD2 may fit D (5 bases each). From germline, CDR1 is SGHRS and CDR2 YFSETQ. V lost 2 bases to trimming and J lost 7 bases, with 13 bases between them. The CDR3 contains 14 residues. The CDR3 DNA reads TGCGCCAGCAGCTTACGGGACCTAGAGAATGAGCAGTTCTTC. This translates into CASSLRDLENEQFF.

This clone showed up just once. The V call is TRBV27, the J call TRBJ1-1; TRBD1 matches 7 bases. The germline gives CDR1 MNHEY, CDR2 SMNVEV (reference sequence). The CDR3 is 15 amino acids. Trimming cost V 5 bases and J 2 bases; bases outside gene matches: 8. CDR3 DNA: TGTGCCAGCAGTCCCCGGGACAGATTTAACACTGAAGCTTTCTTT. Amino acids: CASSPRDRFNTEAFF.

This clone was picked up a small number of times. The V gene is TRBV29-1, the J gene TRBJ1-1, with a tentative D call TRBD1 (5 bases). Trimming left V 6 bases short and J 7 bases short, with 15 bases between. From germline, CDR1 is SQVTM and CDR2 ANQGSEA. CDR3 length equals 12 residues. CDR3 sequence: CSVAGTSGEAFF. The CDR3 coding sequence is TGCAGCGTGGCCGGGACCTCGGGTGAAGCTTTCTTT.

This clone rates as medium-sized. The chain couples TRBV6-4 to TRBJ2-3; 7 bases line up with TRBD2. The J segment lost 0 bases and the V segment lost 1 base, leaving 4 bases of the junction unmatched. CDR1 and CDR2 from the germline V gene are MRHNA and SNTAGT. The CDR3 is 16 residues long. CDR3 region: CASSDLAGESTDTQYF. The DNA of the CDR3 is TGTGCCAGCAGTGACTTGGCGGGGGAAAGCACAGATACGCAGTATTTT.

The chain is built from TRBV5-6 and TRBJ2-7; the D gene could be TRBD1 or TRBD2 (5 bases each). V was clipped by 3 bases and J by 6 bases, with 10 bases between them. From germline, CDR1 is SGHDT and CDR2 YYEEEE. CDR3 length: 12 residues. As DNA, the CDR3 is TGTGCCAGCAGCTCGGGGCGGTTCGAGCAGTACTTC. It is translated as CASSSGRFEQYF.

This clone was counted a few times. The same CDR3 arises from other DNA sequences in this sample as well. The chain uses TRBV27 and TRBJ2-2; unclear D gene. The V gene's germline CDR1 is MNHEY and CDR2 SMNVEV (reference sequence). V was pared by 6 bases and J by 4 bases, with 3 bases between. The CDR3 covers 11 residues. CDR3 DNA: TGTGCCAGCAGGAGCACCGGGGAGCTGTTTTTT. Its translation is CASRSTGELFF.

This rearrangement joins TRBV9 to TRBJ1-1; D call uncertain. Trimming cost V 2 bases and J 1 base, with 6 bases left between them. This CDR3 contains 13 residues. The germline CDR1 and CDR2 sequences are SGDLS and YYNGEE. The CDR3 sequence is CASSVWTNTEAFF. For the CDR3, the DNA is TGTGCCAGCAGCGTGTGGACGAACACTGAAGCTTTCTTT.

This sequence joins TRBV6-6 and TRBJ2-3; the match to TRBD2 covers 9 bases. The length of the CDR3 is 16 residues. With 2 bases clipped from V and 2 bases from J, the junction kept 5 bases outside the gene matches. CDR1 and CDR2 (germline): MNHNY, SVGAGI (reference sequence). DNA of the CDR3: TGTGCCAGCAGTTACGTCCTAGCGGGGTACACAGATACGCAGTATTTT. It encodes CASSYVLAGYTDTQYF.

The rearrangement joins TRBV15 to TRBJ2-6, with 10 bases matching TRBD1. There are 18 residues in the CDR3. J gave up 2 bases and V 4 bases, and 8 bases lay outside the gene matches. CDR1 and CDR2 (germline): LNHNV, YYDKDF (reference sequence). The CDR3 DNA is TGTGCCACCAGCACCTGGACAGGGGGAGTTGCTGGGGCCAACGTCCTGACTTTC. Translating it yields CATSTWTGGVAGANVLTF. The whole variable domain, filled in from reference TRBV15 and TRBJ2-6, reads DAMVIQNPRYQVTQFGKPVTLSCSQTLNHNVMYWYQQKSSQAPKLLFHYYDKDFNNEADTPDNFQSRRPNTSFCFLDIRSPGLGDTAMYLCATSTWTGGVAGANVLTFGAGSRLTVL.

This clone occurred a few times. The chain's CDR3 is CASKRDSQETQYF. The CDR3 bases are TGTGCCAGCAAACGCGACAGCCAAGAGACCCAGTACTTC. The chain employs TRBV13 and TRBJ2-5; D is perhaps TRBD1 (5 bases). CDR3 length equals 13 residues. From germline, CDR1 is PRHDT and CDR2 FYEKMQ (reference sequence). Trimming stripped 7 bases from V and 1 base from J, with 10 bases between.

This clone has just a few counts. The chain links TRBV5-1 to TRBJ1-1; D not resolved. CDR3 length: 15 residues. The V gene's germline CDR1 is SGHRS and CDR2 YFSETQ. Trimming stripped 0 bases from V and 5 bases from J, with 14 bases between. DNA for the CDR3: TGCGCCAGCAGCTTGGGATACGGAATGGAGACTGAAGCTTTCTTT. Translation: CASSLGYGMETEAFF. The full variable domain, with the rest looked up from reference TRBV5-1 and TRBJ1-1, is KAGVTQTPRYLIKTRGQQVTLSCSPISGHRSVSWYQQTPGQGLQFLFEYFSETQRNKGNFPGRFSGRQFSNSRSEMNVSTLELGDSALYLCASSLGYGMETEAFFGQGTRLTVV.

V gene TRBV5-1 combines with J gene TRBJ1-1; D remains ambiguous. The CDR3 contains 15 residues. Germline V gene sequence: CDR1 SGHRS, CDR2 YFSETQ. Trimming took 0 bases from V and 6 from J, leaving 15 bases between them. This chain's CDR3 is CASSLVEGIQAEAFF. The CDR3 coding sequence is TGCGCCAGCAGCTTGGTCGAAGGGATCCAGGCTGAAGCTTTCTTT.

The chain joins TRBV27 to TRBJ1-5, with TRBD1 identical over 7 bases. The V gene's germline CDR1 is MNHEY and CDR2 SMNVEV (reference sequence). CDR3 length: 14 amino acids. V shed 4 bases and J 5 bases; nucleotides not matched to a gene: 5. The CDR3 DNA reads TGTGCCAGCAGTTCGACAGGGAACGATCAGCCCCAGCATTTT. Translation: CASSSTGNDQPQHF.

This chain joins TRBV30 and TRBJ1-5; no reliable D call. The CDR3 sequence is 13 residues long. CDR1 and CDR2 (germline): GTSNPN, SVGIG (reference sequence). Deletions cut 0 bases from V and 3 bases from J, with 6 bases between. CDR3 region: CAWSVSTNQPQHF. CDR3 in DNA: TGTGCCTGGAGTGTTTCCACCAATCAGCCCCAGCATTTT.

The rearrangement uses TRBV11-1 and TRBJ1-1, with D possibly TRBD1 on 6 matching bases. This CDR3 comprises 15 residues. Trimming took 7 bases from V and 0 from J, leaving 15 bases between them. The germline V gene has CDR1 SGHAT and CDR2 FQDESV (reference sequence). DNA of the CDR3: TGTGCCAGCACCCCGGACAGAAACATGAACACTGAAGCTTTCTTT. It is translated as CASTPDRNMNTEAFF.

The V and J genes are TRBV13 and TRBJ2-5; possible D gene TRBD1, 6 bases. V was cut by 5 bases and J by 0 bases, with 13 bases left in between. CDR3 length equals 15 residues. Germline assignment: CDR1 PRHDT and CDR2 FYEKMQ (reference sequence). CDR3 sequence reads: CASSPGHLYQETQYF. The CDR3 DNA reads TGTGCCAGCAGCCCGGGACACTTGTACCAAGAGACCCAGTACTTC.

The V and J genes are TRBV5-1 and TRBJ2-3; D unclear. From germline, CDR1 is SGHRS and CDR2 YFSETQ. The CDR3 runs to 11 residues. Trimming cost V 6 bases and J 3 bases, with 5 bases left between them. The CDR3 DNA sequence: TGCGCCAGCACGTTTACAGATACGCAGTATTTT. This codes for CASTFTDTQYF.

This clone has only a few counts. V usage is TRBV19 and J usage is TRBJ2-7; no firm D call. The ends were cut back, 3 bases at V and 2 bases at J, with 11 bases in the middle. This CDR3 contains 14 residues. Germline V CDR1 and CDR2: LNHDA, SQIVND (reference sequence). This chain's CDR3 is CASSIGITAYEQYF. In DNA form, the CDR3 reads TGTGCCAGTAGTATCGGCATTACCGCCTACGAGCAGTACTTC.

Concerning this clone: Other DNA sequences in this sample translate to the same CDR3. The chain employs TRBV5-1 and TRBJ2-2; D is unclear. The length of the CDR3 is 12 residues. CDR1 and CDR2 from the germline V gene are SGHRS and YFSETQ. Trimming removed 5 bases at V and 1 base at J, with 3 bases between. CDR3 nucleotides: TGCGCCAGCAGTCTGAACACCGGGGAGCTGTTTTTT. Its translation is CASSLNTGELFF.